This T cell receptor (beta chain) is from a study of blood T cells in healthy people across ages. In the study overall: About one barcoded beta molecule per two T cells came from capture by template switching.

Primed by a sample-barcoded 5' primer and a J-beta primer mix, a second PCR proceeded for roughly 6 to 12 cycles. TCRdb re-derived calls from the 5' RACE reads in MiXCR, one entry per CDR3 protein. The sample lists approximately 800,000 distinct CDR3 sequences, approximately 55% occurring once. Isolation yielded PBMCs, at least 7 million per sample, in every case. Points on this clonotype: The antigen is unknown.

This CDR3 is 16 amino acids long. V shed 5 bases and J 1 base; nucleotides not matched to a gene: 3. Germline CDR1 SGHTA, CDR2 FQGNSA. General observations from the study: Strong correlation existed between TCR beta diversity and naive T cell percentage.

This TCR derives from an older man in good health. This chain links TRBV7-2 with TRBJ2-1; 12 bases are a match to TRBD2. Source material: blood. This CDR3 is CASSPTSGRSYNEQFF. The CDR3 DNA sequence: TGTGCCAGCAGCCCCACTAGCGGGAGGTCCTACAATGAGCAGTTCTTC.